This T cell receptor beta chain was sequenced for a study of blood T cell repertoires in COVID-19. Study details: COVID-19 samples from acute and convalescent phases originated in the United States, Italy and Spain. In each case, the material was cDNA or gDNA derived from T cells, B-cell-depleted T cells, or PBMCs.

How the authors handled the data: How many nucleated cells were present was estimated from reference gene primer amplification. Here immunoSEQ multiplex PCR was the method, and the copy in TCRdb shows in-frame clones only, minus some. V and J calls and clone size come straight from that table; D and trimming were deduced from the DNA. The repertoire includes approximately 160,000 clones, around nine tenths of them detected once, and approximately 0.5% sits in the top ten. The CDR3 length is 15 residues. V lost 5 bases, J lost 6 bases, and 18 bases lay in between. The germline V gene has CDR1 SEHNR and CDR2 FQNEAQ (reference sequence).

The rearrangement joins TRBV7-9 to TRBJ2-3, with a possible D match to TRBD1 (5 bases). The specimen sequenced was peripheral blood. This TCR was sampled from a man aged 50 to 59 with acute or convalescent COVID-19. In DNA, the CDR3 is TGTGCCAGCAGCCTGGACCTAACTGGGGCCGATACGCAGTATTTT. Translating it yields CASSLDLTGADTQYF.